Shown below are 14 T cell receptor beta chains from a single sample sequenced in a study of shared clonotypes between healthy human individuals. Clones were sequenced by immunoSEQ multiplex PCR, and TCRdb holds only the in-frame ones, with some missing. The table has about 960,000 clones, around three quarters seen once. Sequenced input: memory CD4+ T cells sorted from blood. Subset denoted: CD45RA-negative fraction. The receptor source for this set is a man in his late teens or twenties in good health.

The chain recombines TRBV18 with TRBJ2-2; D is tentatively TRBD1 or TRBD2 (6 bases each). The CDR3 loop spans 16 amino acids. CDR1 and CDR2 (germline): KGHSH, LQKENI. The germline V and J ends were trimmed by 6 bases and 3 bases, with 17 bases remaining between them. DNA for the CDR3: TGTGCCAGCTCCGGACTGAGGGGGGCTGACACCGGGGAGCTGTTTTTT. This translates into CASSGLRGADTGELFF.

The CDR3 DNA is TGTGCCAGCATGGAGGGGGGAGCCAAAAACATTCAGTACTTC. Its translation: CASMEGGAKNIQYF. The rearrangement joins TRBV6-5 to TRBJ2-4; either TRBD1 or TRBD2 may supply D (6 bases each). V was cut by 7 bases and J by 0 bases, with 10 bases left in between. Germline V lookup: CDR1 MNHEY, CDR2 SVGAGI. This CDR3 comprises 14 residues.

V gene TRBV5-6 combines with J gene TRBJ2-4; the D call may be TRBD1 or TRBD2 (5 bases each). Germline V CDR1 and CDR2: SGHDT, YYEEEE. The CDR3 sequence is 12 residues long. V was pared by 5 bases and J by 8 bases, with 11 bases between. CDR3 sequence (DNA): TGTGCCAGCAGTCTTTTGGGGGACATTCAGTACTTC. This sequence encodes CASSLLGDIQYF. The whole variable domain, filled in from reference TRBV5-6 and TRBJ2-4, reads DAGVTQSPTHLIKTRGQQVTLRCSPKSGHDTVSWYQQALGQGPQFIFQYYEEEERQRGNFPDRFSGHQFPNYSSELNVNALLLGDSALYLCASSLLGDIQYFGAGTRLSVL.

The rearrangement uses TRBV11-2 and TRBJ1-3; no clear D gene. V was cut by 1 base and J by 3 bases, with 10 bases left in between. CDR3 length equals 15 residues. The germline V gene has CDR1 SGHAT and CDR2 FQNNGV. CDR3 in amino acids: CASSLVGYYGNTIYF. CDR3 coding DNA: TGTGCCAGCAGCTTAGTGGGGTACTATGGAAACACCATATATTTT.

This clone was seen a handful of times. The rearrangement uses TRBV5-6 and TRBJ2-2, with 7 bases lining up with TRBD2. CDR1 SGHDT and CDR2 YYEEEE come from the germline V gene. With 0 bases clipped from V and 6 bases from J, the junction kept 8 bases outside the gene matches. The CDR3 contains 16 residues. This CDR3 is CASSLEGRARAGELFF. CDR3 nucleotides: TGTGCCAGCAGCTTGGAAGGGAGGGCCCGGGCCGGGGAGCTGTTTTTT.

The rearrangement links TRBV2 to TRBJ2-1; TRBD1 matches at 7 bases. In germline, CDR1 is SNHLY, CDR2 FYNNEI. V shed 0 bases and J 15 bases; nucleotides not matched to a gene: 8. The CDR3 runs to 13 residues. CDR3 in amino acids: CASSEAPVRTGFF. CDR3 nucleotide sequence: TGTGCCAGCAGTGAAGCCCCAGTCCGGACAGGGTTCTTC.

The chain is built from TRBV27 and TRBJ1-5, with D possibly being TRBD1 (5 bases). The CDR3 extends over 16 amino acids. Per the germline V gene, CDR1 is MNHEY and CDR2 is SMNVEV (reference sequence). V was pared by 1 base and J by 7 bases, with 17 bases between. The CDR3 is CASSLLGPAGRQPQHF. Written as DNA, the CDR3 is TGTGCCAGCAGTTTATTGGGGCCCGCAGGGCGGCAGCCCCAGCATTTT.

V is TRBV7-9 and J is TRBJ2-3; no firm D call. CDR3 length equals 12 residues. V gave up 3 bases and J gave up 6 bases, with 7 bases separating them. CDR1 and CDR2 from the germline V gene are SEHNR and FQNEAQ (reference sequence). The CDR3 is CASSFGVDTQYF. As DNA, the CDR3 is TGTGCCAGCAGCTTCGGCGTGGATACGCAGTATTTT. The full variable domain, in which reference TRBV7-9 and TRBJ2-3 provide the parts outside the CDR3, is DTGVSQNPRHKITKRGQNVTFRCDPISEHNRLYWYRQTLGQGPEFLTYFQNEAQLEKSRLLSDRFSAERPKGSFSTLEIQRTEQGDSAMYLCASSFGVDTQYFGPGTRLTVL.

This chain links TRBV10-3 with TRBJ2-1; 10 nucleotides agree with TRBD2. V lost 0 bases to trimming and J lost 9 bases; unmatched junction nucleotides: 11. CDR3 size: 17 residues. Germline-derived CDR1 and CDR2 are ENHRY and SYGVKD. The chain's CDR3 is CAISESTKGAGGGEQFF. The CDR3 DNA reads TGTGCCATCAGTGAGTCTACGAAGGGAGCGGGAGGGGGTGAGCAGTTCTTC.

CDR3 amino acids: CASSRPGLEGGYEQYF. Here the CDR3 DNA reads TGTGCCAGCAGCAGACCGGGACTAGAGGGGGGGTACGAGCAGTACTTC. The chain carries TRBV5-4 and TRBJ2-7; TRBD2 matches at 8 bases. Trimming cost V 4 bases and J 4 bases; bases outside gene matches: 13. Germline CDR1 is SGHNT and CDR2 is YYREEE (reference sequence). This CDR3 is 16 amino acids long.

The V and J genes are TRBV7-9 and TRBJ2-6; maybe TRBD1 (5 bases). Germline lookup yields CDR1 SEHNR and CDR2 FQNEAQ (reference sequence). V dropped 1 base and J dropped 0 bases, with 10 bases sitting between them. The CDR3 runs to 17 residues. CDR3 amino acids: CASSLGQGDSGANVLTF. CDR3 nucleotides: TGTGCCAGCAGCTTAGGCCAGGGCGACTCTGGGGCCAACGTCCTGACTTTC.

The rearrangement joins TRBV10-1 to TRBJ2-1, with TRBD2 matching over 10 bases. V shed 7 bases, J shed 6 bases, and the junction held 6 bases outside the gene matches. The CDR3 has 14 residues. Germline V gene data show CDR1 as WNHNN and CDR2 as SYGVQD (reference sequence). DNA of the CDR3: TGCGCCAGCAAGTTGGCTAGCGGGAGCAATGAGCAGTTCTTC. It encodes CASKLASGSNEQFF.

The gene calls are TRBV10-3 and TRBJ1-2, with 7 bases fitting TRBD1. The CDR3 consists of 17 residues. Germline loops: CDR1 ENHRY, CDR2 SYGVKD. V trimming: 11 bases; J trimming: 3 bases; junction bases outside the gene matches: 21. CDR3 region: CAVQDDRDIRSDYGYTF. The DNA of the CDR3 is TGTGCCGTACAAGACGACAGGGACATTCGAAGCGACTATGGCTACACCTTC.

The rearrangement joins TRBV6-5 to TRBJ1-4; D gene uncertain. The CDR3 loop spans 14 amino acids. V lost 6 bases and J 7 bases, leaving 15 bases between the germline ends. Germline V gives CDR1 MNHEY, CDR2 SVGAGI. CDR3 region: CASSPPHRREKLFF. The CDR3 nucleotides are TGTGCCAGCAGCCCGCCTCACCGACGTGAAAAACTGTTTTTT.